The 8 T cell receptor beta chains below come from one sample, sequenced in a study of blood T cell repertoires in COVID-19 (dated by TCRdb to 2020 to 2022). To prepare the library, the immunoSEQ multiplex PCR assay was applied. TCRdb limited this immuneACCESS table to in-frame rearrangements with V and J called. A share of clones is missing; checked studies link under half to unresolved V genes, and the rest is unexplained. The sample yields fewer than 95,000 clones; roughly nine tenths were counted once. The top ten constitute approximately 8.9% of the sample. The specimen was peripheral blood. Source of these receptors: a man aged 50 or older with acute or convalescent COVID-19.

The chain combines TRBV7-9 with TRBJ1-3; a weak D match, TRBD1 (6 bases). The CDR3 is 14 amino acids. Trimming removed 3 bases at V and 2 bases at J, with 8 bases between. Germline CDR1 is SEHNR and CDR2 is FQNEAQ (reference sequence). The CDR3, as DNA: TGTGCCAGCAGCTTGGGGGCGCCTGGAAACACCATATATTTT. It encodes CASSLGAPGNTIYF.

The chain employs TRBV5-1 and TRBJ2-1, with a possible D match to TRBD2 (6 bases). Trimming pared 0 bases from V and 0 bases from J, leaving 13 bases between. Germline V gene data show CDR1 as SGHRS and CDR2 as YFSETQ. The CDR3 covers 17 residues. The CDR3 loop is CASSLVERGSSYNEQFF. The CDR3 coding sequence is TGCGCCAGCAGCTTGGTGGAACGGGGGAGCTCCTACAATGAGCAGTTCTTC.

This clone was counted between two and nine times. V usage is TRBV7-9 and J usage is TRBJ2-5, with D perhaps TRBD1 (5 bases). V lost 2 bases and J lost 2, with 12 bases in between. Germline V gene lookup returns CDR1 SEHNR and CDR2 FQNEAQ (reference sequence). The CDR3 extends over 15 amino acids. CDR3 bases: TGTGCCAGCAGCTTAATTTCGACAGATCAAGAGACCCAGTACTTC. It is translated as CASSLISTDQETQYF.

Turning to this clone: The junction does not match germline at one end; this may be a read error. The gene calls are TRBV7-7 and TRBJ2-2; a weak D match, TRBD1 (6 bases). The CDR3 sequence is 14 residues long. Germline V gene sequence: CDR1 SSHAT, CDR2 FNYEAQ (reference sequence). In DNA, the CDR3 is TGTGCTAGCAGAGGGACATCCAACACCGGGGAGCTGTTTTTT. Residues: CASRGTSNTGELFF.

The V and J genes are TRBV24-1 and TRBJ2-1; D gene unclear. Germline CDR1 and CDR2: KGHDR and SFDVKD. V lost 4 bases to trimming and J lost 0 bases, with 15 bases between them. CDR3 length equals 17 residues. CDR3 nucleotide sequence: TGTGCCACCAGTGAAATTTTTCGCGAAAGCTCCTACAATGAGCAGTTCTTC. The encoded protein is CATSEIFRESSYNEQFF.

The chain uses TRBV19 and TRBJ1-2; no clear D. Trimming stripped 3 bases from V and 3 bases from J, with 14 bases between. Per germline, CDR1 LNHDA and CDR2 SQIVND (reference sequence). The CDR3 covers 15 residues. DNA of the CDR3: TGTGCCAGTAGTATGACCTCTGGGCATGACTATGGCTACACCTTC. Protein: CASSMTSGHDYGYTF.

This sequence joins TRBV29-1 and TRBJ2-1; possibly TRBD1 for D (6 bases). The CDR3 loop spans 15 amino acids. Trimming left V 4 bases short and J 6 bases short, with 19 bases between. CDR1 is SQVTM, CDR2 ANQGSEA, per germline. The CDR3 protein is CSVGGTTGHLNEQFF. The CDR3, as DNA: TGCAGCGTTGGGGGAACGACAGGCCACCTCAATGAGCAGTTCTTC.

V is TRBV5-1 and J is TRBJ1-4; 8 nucleotides line up with TRBD1. The CDR3 is 11 amino acids. The germline CDR1 and CDR2 sequences are SGHRS and YFSETQ. V lost 4 bases to trimming and J lost 16 bases; unmatched junction nucleotides: 6. The CDR3 sequence is CASSETGARFF. Written as DNA, the CDR3 is TGCGCCAGCAGCGAGACAGGGGCTCGGTTTTTT.